The source of this T cell receptor beta chain is a study of cytotoxic CD8 clonotypes in ibrutinib-treated CLL. Study at large: Of a cohort that held some 10 relapsed/refractory and 15 treatment-naive patients, approximately 18 were IGHV unmutated. Notes on the study in general: Having risen at ibrutinib response, clonality had fallen back toward baseline by progression. Higher circulating CD8+ T-cell counts strongly accompanied higher baseline clonality, above age-matched healthy donors. Under therapy, public clonotypes either contracted or stayed stable, and they were uncommon.

Some clones are missing from TCRdb's copy, which holds only in-frame ones; the method was immunoSEQ multiplex PCR. This repertoire shows hundreds of thousands of clones, around four fifths found once; its top ten account for over 5.5%. Between the trimmed V and J ends, which lost 3 bases and 8 bases, there was a span of 11 bases. This CDR3 contains 12 residues. Per the germline V gene, CDR1 is SQVTM and CDR2 is ANQGSEA. As to this clone: Its antigen is unknown.

The V call is TRBV29-1, the J call TRBJ2-1, with a weak D call TRBD2 (5 bases). Source: PBMCs, taken before ibrutinib treatment. This clonotype was obtained from a human donor with chronic lymphocytic leukemia. This chain's CDR3 is CSVDLKGDEQFF. The CDR3 DNA is TGCAGCGTTGATTTAAAGGGAGATGAGCAGTTCTTC.